A selection of T cell receptor beta chains follows, all from one sample in a study of T cell repertoires in cytomegalovirus infection. Via MiXCR, TCRdb re-called the reads, giving one row per CDR3 protein. The table includes fewer than 250,000 distinct CDR3 sequences, around 12% detected once. The sequenced sample was PBMCs. These receptors originate from a human donor in good health (CMV status not recorded). Some clones in this sample may be carry-over from other donors' samples. CDR3s include the opening cysteine and the closing phenylalanine or tryptophan. Each record gives: clone size, D gene, V gene, J gene, CDR3 DNA, CDR3 protein. A D gene is named only where the DNA matches it firmly. Some rows have no size entry. The others give once, few or many, or a class for an expanded clone.

>many|TRBD2|TRBV25-1|TRBJ2-7
TGTGCCAGCAGTGAGAGCGGGGTCCTCTCCTACGAGCAGTACTTC
CASSESGVLSYEQYF
>many|NA|TRBV5-4|TRBJ1-1
TGTGCCAGCAGCTTCAACACCGGCACTGAAGCTTTCTTT
CASSFNTGTEAFF
>many|NA|TRBV28|TRBJ2-7
TGTGCCAGCAGTTTCTGGGATAACTCCTACGAGCAGTACTTC
CASSFWDNSYEQYF
>many|NA|TRBV7-2|TRBJ2-6
TGTGCCAGCAGTTTACAGGGCGGGGGGGCCAACGTCCTGACTTTC
CASSLQGGGANVLTF
>NA|NA|TRBV20-1|TRBJ2-5
TGCAGTGCCGAAGGGACGGGTCAAGAGACCCAGTACTTC
CSAEGTGQETQYF
>NA|TRBD2|TRBV5-1|TRBJ2-7
TGCGCCAGCAGCTTAGGAGCGGGAGAATACGAGCAGTACTTC
CASSLGAGEYEQYF
>many|TRBD2|TRBV7-3|TRBJ2-4
TGTGCCAGCAGCTTAACCAGGGGCATCGGGGCTAGCGGGAGAAGGGGGAACATTCAGTACTTC
CASSLTRGIGASGRRGNIQYF
>many|NA|TRBV7-9|TRBJ2-7
TGTGCCAGCAGCTTACGAAGCGGCGAGCAGTACTTC
CASSLRSGEQYF
>many|NA|TRBV7-9|TRBJ2-7
TGTGCCAGCAGCTTAGTGGAAGAGCAGTACTTC
CASSLVEEQYF
>many|NA|TRBV7-8|TRBJ1-1
TGTGCCAGCAGCCTACAGTGGAACACTGAAGCTTTCTTT
CASSLQWNTEAFF
>few|TRBD1|TRBV20-1|TRBJ1-6
TGCAGTGCCCATTCGGACAGGGACAATTCACCCCTCCACTTT
CSAHSDRDNSPLHF